This T cell receptor beta chain was sequenced for a study of shared clonotypes between healthy human individuals. Study-wide findings and caveats: Genetic and exposure-history diversity was limited by the small donor number.

Concerning this clone itself: No antigen is known for it.

Donation came from healthy HIV-negative adults that had no recent acute infections or vaccinations. V gave up 0 bases and J gave up 8 bases; unmatched junction bases: 13. The germline V gene has CDR1 SGHRS and CDR2 YFSETQ. This CDR3 region has 17 residues. Once extracted for a subset, genomic DNA was divided evenly among several immunoSEQ plates. The DNA input per sorted-subset replicate PCR was about 180 ng, corresponding to around 30,000 T cell genomes. Assay: immunoSEQ multiplex PCR; the TCRdb copy retains only in-frame clones and omits some. Among millions of clones, 95% were seen once, and the ten largest hold more than 0.1%.

The chain combines TRBV5-1 with TRBJ1-2; 10 positions agree with TRBD1. The sample consisted of naive CD4+ T cells sorted from blood. Subset here: CD45RA+ positively selected. The receptor was isolated from a man between 18 and 29 years old in good health. CDR3 coding DNA: TGCGCCAGCAGCTTGGAGGGGACAGGGGAGAGCTTGGGAGGCTACACCTTC. Protein sequence: CASSLEGTGESLGGYTF. Full variable domain (outside the CDR3, taken from reference TRBV5-1 and TRBJ1-2): KAGVTQTPRYLIKTRGQQVTLSCSPISGHRSVSWYQQTPGQGLQFLFEYFSETQRNKGNFPGRFSGRQFSNSRSEMNVSTLELGDSALYLCASSLEGTGESLGGYTFGSGTRLTVV.